This TCR beta chain was identified during a study of shared clonotypes between healthy human individuals. Findings and limits, study-wide: The sharing of roughly 5% of naive CD4 clonotypes was seen across a handful of donors.

A CD45RA-negative memory subset and a CD45RA+ naive subset were separated from the CD4+ cells. Deletions cut 6 bases from V and 2 bases from J, with 15 bases between. The length of the CDR3 is 15 residues. The germline CDR1 and CDR2 sequences are KGHSH and LQKENI. This clone was seen once. Its antigen is unknown. Original handling: There were no quality scores in the junction-only immunoSEQ sequences, so filtering differed. Sequenced by immunoSEQ multiplex PCR; TCRdb stores in-frame clones only, minus some. D and trimming were read from the DNA, whereas the V and J calls and clone size are those reported in that table. The sample lists 2,500,000 or so clones, around 90% occurring once.

The V and J genes are TRBV18 and TRBJ2-3; no definite D call. Sequenced: naive CD4+ T cells from PBMCs. The sample's subset: CD45RA+ positively selected. The TCR originated in a man in his late teens or twenties in good health. Some clones in this sample may be carry-over from other donors' samples. CDR3 protein: CASSRVALLTDTQYF. The CDR3 DNA sequence: TGTGCCAGCTCCCGGGTAGCACTACTCACAGATACGCAGTATTTT. Looking up the rest from reference TRBV18 and TRBJ2-3 gives the full variable domain: NAGVMQNPRHLVRRRGQEARLRCSPMKGHSHVYWYRQLPEEGLKFMVYLQKENIIDESGMPKERFSAEFPKEGPSILRIQQVVRGDSAAYFCASSRVALLTDTQYFGPGTRLTVL.